These 8 T cell receptor beta chains came from one sample sequenced in a study of technical replicates of blood from a few donors. Sequencing was performed with immunoSEQ multiplex PCR; in TCRdb, only in-frame clones are kept and a portion is missing. Of 75,000 to 95,000 clones listed, roughly 96% are singletons. What was sequenced was T cells isolated from PBMCs. The receptors shown here come from a human donor in good health.

The CDR3: CASSFLGVGRHGYTF. In nucleotides, the CDR3 is TGTGCCAGCAGTTTTCTCGGGGTCGGTAGACATGGCTACACCTTC. The rearrangement links TRBV28 to TRBJ1-2; D is unclear. Germline V gives CDR1 MDHEN, CDR2 SYDVKM. Trimming pared 3 bases from V and 6 bases from J, leaving 17 bases between. CDR3 length equals 15 residues.

The chain combines TRBV13 with TRBJ2-1, with TRBD2 matching 8 bases. Trimming removed 5 bases from V and 8 bases from J; junction bases left unmatched: 11. Germline V gives CDR1 PRHDT, CDR2 FYEKMQ (reference sequence). The CDR3 extends over 15 amino acids. The CDR3 reads CASSPGGSGNDEQFF. The CDR3 DNA follows: TGTGCCAGCAGCCCTGGTGGTAGCGGGAACGATGAGCAGTTCTTC. The full variable domain, completed using reference TRBV13 and TRBJ2-1, is AAGVIQSPRHLIKEKRETATLKCYPIPRHDTVYWYQQGPGQDPQFLISFYEKMQSDKGSIPDRFSAQQFSDYHSELNMSSLELGDSALYFCASSPGGSGNDEQFFGPGTRLTVL.

V and J are TRBV7-6 and TRBJ2-3; 8 bases are a match to TRBD2. Looked up from germline, CDR1 is SGHVS and CDR2 is FNYEAQ. J lost 2 bases, V lost 3 bases, and 7 bases had no gene match. This CDR3 has 16 amino acids. CDR3 in DNA: TGTGCCAGCAGCTTGGAGCGGGAGCGTGCCACAGATACGCAGTATTTT. It codes for CASSLERERATDTQYF. Drawing the rest from reference TRBV7-6 and TRBJ2-3, the complete variable domain is GAGVSQSPRYKVTKRGQDVALRCDPISGHVSLYWYRQALGQGPEFLTYFNYEAQQDKSGLPNDRFSAERPEGSISTLTIQRTEQRDSAMYRCASSLERERATDTQYFGPGTRLTVL.

This clone is a singleton in its sample. The V and J genes are TRBV27 and TRBJ1-2, with D possibly TRBD1 on 5 matching bases. Germline-derived CDR1 and CDR2 are MNHEY and SMNVEV (reference sequence). The CDR3 runs 13 residues. V dropped 5 bases and J dropped 7 bases, with 14 bases sitting between them. CDR3 sequence reads: CASSISLGGGYTF. The CDR3 bases are TGTGCCAGCAGTATCTCGCTCGGGGGTGGCTACACCTTC.

This chain uses TRBV28 with TRBJ2-2; 11 bases agree with TRBD2. Germline values: CDR1 MDHEN, CDR2 SYDVKM. The CDR3 spans 15 residues. The J segment lost 6 bases and the V segment lost 5 bases, leaving 5 bases of the junction unmatched. The CDR3 reads CASSTRGLAAGELFF. The DNA of the CDR3 is TGTGCCAGCAGTACAAGGGGACTAGCGGCCGGGGAGCTGTTTTTT.

The V call is TRBV4-1, the J call TRBJ1-2; D is undetermined. Per the germline V gene, CDR1 is MGHRA and CDR2 is YSYEKL. Trimming left V 1 base short and J 5 bases short, with 8 bases between. The CDR3 consists of 13 residues. CDR3 in DNA: TGCGCCAGCAGCCAAGTCGGTAATTATGGCTACACCTTC. It specifies CASSQVGNYGYTF.

This chain uses TRBV27 with TRBJ1-4; maybe TRBD1 (6 bases). Trimming removed 3 bases from V and 3 bases from J, with 14 bases in between. The CDR3 has 16 residues. CDR1 and CDR2 from the germline V gene are MNHEY and SMNVEV (reference sequence). In DNA form, the CDR3 reads TGTGCCAGCAGTTTCGGCAGAGGGGGTCCTAATGAAAAACTGTTTTTT. Its translation: CASSFGRGGPNEKLFF.

The V call is TRBV7-2, the J call TRBJ2-5, with 8 bases lining up with TRBD1. This CDR3 spans 15 amino acids. In germline, CDR1 is SGHTA, CDR2 FQGNSA. V lost 7 bases to trimming and J lost 5 bases; unmatched junction nucleotides: 12. CDR3 loop: CASNIGTGIHETQYF. The CDR3 coding sequence is TGTGCCAGCAACATCGGGACAGGTATCCACGAGACCCAGTACTTC.